This TCR beta chain was observed in a study of blood T cell repertoires in COVID-19. The CDR3 has 16 amino acids. Germline trimming cut 3 bases from V and 4 bases from J; bases unmatched to any gene: 4. Germline CDR1 and CDR2: MGHDK and SYGVNS. The assay was immunoSEQ multiplex PCR, and TCRdb's table has in-frame clones only and misses some. The sample carries 90,000 to 120,000 clones, approximately 80% recorded once. The V and J genes are TRBV25-1 and TRBJ2-5; 14 bases line up with TRBD2. This receptor was obtained from a man in his 70s with acute or convalescent COVID-19. Sequencing was carried out using peripheral blood. The CDR3 here is CASSESGLAGVETQYF. Written as DNA, the CDR3 is TGTGCCAGCAGTGAGTCGGGACTAGCGGGGGTAGAGACCCAGTACTTC.